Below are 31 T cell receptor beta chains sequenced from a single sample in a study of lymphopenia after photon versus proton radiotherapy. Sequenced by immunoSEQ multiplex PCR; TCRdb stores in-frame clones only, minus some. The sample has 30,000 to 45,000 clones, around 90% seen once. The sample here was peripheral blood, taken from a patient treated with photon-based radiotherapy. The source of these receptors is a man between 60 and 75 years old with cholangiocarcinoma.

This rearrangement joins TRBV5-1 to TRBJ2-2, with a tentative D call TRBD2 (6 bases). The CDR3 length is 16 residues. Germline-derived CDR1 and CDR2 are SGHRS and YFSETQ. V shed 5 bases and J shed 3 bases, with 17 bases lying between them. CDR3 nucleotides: TGCGCCAGCAGACGGGCTAGCGAGGCCCACACCGGGGAGCTGTTTTTT. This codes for CASRRASEAHTGELFF.

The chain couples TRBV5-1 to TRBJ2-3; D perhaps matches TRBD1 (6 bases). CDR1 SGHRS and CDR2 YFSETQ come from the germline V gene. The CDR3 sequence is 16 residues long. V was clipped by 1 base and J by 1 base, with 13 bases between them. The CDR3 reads CASSLLGGDGTDTQYF. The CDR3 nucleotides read TGCGCCAGCAGCTTGTTAGGGGGTGATGGCACAGATACGCAGTATTTT.

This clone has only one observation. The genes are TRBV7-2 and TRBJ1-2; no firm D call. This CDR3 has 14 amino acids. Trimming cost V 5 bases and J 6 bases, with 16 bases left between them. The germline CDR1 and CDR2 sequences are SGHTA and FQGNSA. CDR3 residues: CASSPNPRLDGYTF. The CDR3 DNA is TGTGCCAGCAGCCCAAACCCCAGACTCGATGGCTACACCTTC.

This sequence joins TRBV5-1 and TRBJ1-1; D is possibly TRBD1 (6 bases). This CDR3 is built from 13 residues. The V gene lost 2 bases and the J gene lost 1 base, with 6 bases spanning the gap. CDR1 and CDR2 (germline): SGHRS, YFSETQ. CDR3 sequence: CASSLQGNTEAFF. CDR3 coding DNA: TGCGCCAGCAGCTTACAGGGGAACACTGAAGCTTTCTTT.

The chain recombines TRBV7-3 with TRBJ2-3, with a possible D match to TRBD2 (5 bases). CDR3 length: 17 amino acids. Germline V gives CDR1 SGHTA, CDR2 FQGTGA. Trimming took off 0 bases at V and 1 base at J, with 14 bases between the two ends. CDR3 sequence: CASSLTSAGPGTDTQYF. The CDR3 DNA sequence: TGTGCCAGCAGCTTAACGTCGGCGGGCCCGGGCACAGATACGCAGTATTTT.

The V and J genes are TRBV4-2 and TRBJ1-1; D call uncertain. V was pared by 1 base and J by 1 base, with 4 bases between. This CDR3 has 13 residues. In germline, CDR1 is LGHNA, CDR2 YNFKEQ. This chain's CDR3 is CASSQVGNTEAFF. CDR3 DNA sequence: TGTGCCAGCAGCCAAGTTGGGAACACTGAAGCTTTCTTT.

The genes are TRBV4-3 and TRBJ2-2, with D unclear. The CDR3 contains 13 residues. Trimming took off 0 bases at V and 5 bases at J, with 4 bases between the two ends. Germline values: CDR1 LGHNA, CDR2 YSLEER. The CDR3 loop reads CASSQDITGELFF. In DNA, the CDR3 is TGCGCCAGCAGCCAAGATATTACCGGGGAGCTGTTTTTT.

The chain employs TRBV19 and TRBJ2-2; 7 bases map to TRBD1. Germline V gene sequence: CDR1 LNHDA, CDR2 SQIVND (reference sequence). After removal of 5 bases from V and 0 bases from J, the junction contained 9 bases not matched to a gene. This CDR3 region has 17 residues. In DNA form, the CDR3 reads TGTGCCAGTAGTCGAAATAAACAGGGGACGAACACCGGGGAGCTGTTTTTT. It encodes CASSRNKQGTNTGELFF. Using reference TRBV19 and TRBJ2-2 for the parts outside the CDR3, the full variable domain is DGGITQSPKYLFRKEGQNVTLSCEQNLNHDAMYWYRQDPGQGLRLIYYSQIVNDFQKGDIAEGYSVSREKKESFPLTVTSAQKNPTAFYLCASSRNKQGTNTGELFFGEGSRLTVL.

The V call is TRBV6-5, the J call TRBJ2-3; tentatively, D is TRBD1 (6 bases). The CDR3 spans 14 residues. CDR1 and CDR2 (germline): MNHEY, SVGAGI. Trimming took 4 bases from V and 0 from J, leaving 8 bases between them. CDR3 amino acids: CASSLQGSTDTQYF. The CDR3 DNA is TGTGCCAGCAGTTTACAGGGTAGCACAGATACGCAGTATTTT.

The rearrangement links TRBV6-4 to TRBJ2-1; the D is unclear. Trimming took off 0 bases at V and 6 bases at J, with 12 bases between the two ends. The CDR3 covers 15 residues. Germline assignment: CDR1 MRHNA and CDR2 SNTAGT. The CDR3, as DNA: TGTGCCAGCAGTGACTCCCTGGCCCGATTCAATGAGCAGTTCTTC. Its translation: CASSDSLARFNEQFF.

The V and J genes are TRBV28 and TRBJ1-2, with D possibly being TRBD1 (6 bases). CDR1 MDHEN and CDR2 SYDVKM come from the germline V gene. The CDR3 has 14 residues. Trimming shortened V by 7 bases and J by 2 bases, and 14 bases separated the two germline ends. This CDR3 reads CASTSWGPNYGYTF. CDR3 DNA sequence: TGTGCCAGCACCTCGTGGGGGCCCAACTATGGCTACACCTTC.

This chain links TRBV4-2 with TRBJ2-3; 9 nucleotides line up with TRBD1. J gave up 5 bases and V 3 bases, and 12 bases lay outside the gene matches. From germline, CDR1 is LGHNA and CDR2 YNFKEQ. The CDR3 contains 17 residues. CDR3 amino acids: CASSQKEGQGGGDTQYF. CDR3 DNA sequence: TGTGCCAGCAGCCAGAAGGAGGGACAGGGTGGAGGAGATACGCAGTATTTT.

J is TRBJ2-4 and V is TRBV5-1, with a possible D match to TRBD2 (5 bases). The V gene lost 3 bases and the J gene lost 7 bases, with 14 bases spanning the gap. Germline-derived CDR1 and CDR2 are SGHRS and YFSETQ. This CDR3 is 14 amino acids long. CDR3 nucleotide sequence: TGCGCCAGCAGCTCCACTAGTTTGGGGAACATTCAGTACTTC. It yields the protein CASSSTSLGNIQYF.

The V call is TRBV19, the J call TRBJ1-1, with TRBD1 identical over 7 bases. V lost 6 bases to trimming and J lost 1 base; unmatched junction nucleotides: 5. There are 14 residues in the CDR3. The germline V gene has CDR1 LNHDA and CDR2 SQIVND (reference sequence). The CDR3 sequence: CASRMGQPNTEAFF. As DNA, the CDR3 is TGTGCCAGTAGAATGGGACAGCCGAACACTGAAGCTTTCTTT.

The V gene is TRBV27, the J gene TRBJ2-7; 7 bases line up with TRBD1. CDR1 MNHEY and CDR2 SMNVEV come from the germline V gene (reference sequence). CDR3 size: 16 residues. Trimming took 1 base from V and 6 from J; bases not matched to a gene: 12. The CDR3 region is CASSLWDSTTGSEQYF. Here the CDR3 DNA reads TGTGCCAGCAGTTTATGGGACAGTACTACGGGAAGCGAGCAGTACTTC.

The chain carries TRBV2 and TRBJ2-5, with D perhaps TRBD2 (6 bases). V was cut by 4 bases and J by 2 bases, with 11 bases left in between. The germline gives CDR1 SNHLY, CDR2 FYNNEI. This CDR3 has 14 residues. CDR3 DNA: TGTGCCAGCAGTGTCTTAGCGGTTCAAGAGACCCAGTACTTC. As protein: CASSVLAVQETQYF.

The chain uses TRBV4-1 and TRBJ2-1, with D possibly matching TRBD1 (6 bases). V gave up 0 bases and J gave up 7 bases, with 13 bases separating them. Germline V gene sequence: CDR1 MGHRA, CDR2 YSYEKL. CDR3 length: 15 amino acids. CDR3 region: CASSQEDRFLNEQFF. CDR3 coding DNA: TGCGCCAGCAGCCAAGAAGACAGGTTCTTGAATGAGCAGTTCTTC.

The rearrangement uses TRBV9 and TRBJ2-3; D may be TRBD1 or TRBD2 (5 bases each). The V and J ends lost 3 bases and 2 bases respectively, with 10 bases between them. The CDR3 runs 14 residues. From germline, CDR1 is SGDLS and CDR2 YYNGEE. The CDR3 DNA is TGTGCCAGCAGCGCTACCGGGACCACAGATACGCAGTATTTT. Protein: CASSATGTTDTQYF.

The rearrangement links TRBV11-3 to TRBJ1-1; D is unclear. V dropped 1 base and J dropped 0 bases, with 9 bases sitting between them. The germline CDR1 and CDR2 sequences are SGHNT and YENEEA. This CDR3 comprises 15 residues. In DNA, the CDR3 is TGTGCCAGCAGCTTAGGGGTAGCGATGAACACTGAAGCTTTCTTT. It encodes CASSLGVAMNTEAFF.

CDR3 DNA: TGTGCCAGCAGCTTAGATAGTGGCAATGAGCAGTTCTTC. It translates to CASSLDSGNEQFF. This rearrangement joins TRBV7-8 to TRBJ2-1; D remains unclear. CDR1 and CDR2 from the germline V gene are SGHVS and FQNEAQ. The CDR3 is made up of 13 amino acids. With 1 base removed from V and 6 bases from J, the gap between germline ends came to 7 bases. The variable domain in full, with the rest retrieved from reference TRBV7-8 and TRBJ2-1, is GAGVSQSPRYKVAKRGQDVALRCDPISGHVSLFWYQQALGQGPEFLTYFQNEAQLDKSGLPSDRFFAERPEGSVSTLKIQRTQQEDSAVYLCASSLDSGNEQFFGPGTRLTVL.

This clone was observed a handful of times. CDR3 loop: CASSQDKGLGSPLHF. The CDR3 DNA follows: TGCGCCAGCAGCCAAGACAAGGGACTCGGGTCACCCCTCCACTTT. The chain couples TRBV4-1 to TRBJ1-6; tentative D call: TRBD1 (5 bases). The CDR3 totals 15 residues. V lost 0 bases to trimming and J lost 10 bases, with 13 bases between them. Germline CDR1 and CDR2: MGHRA and YSYEKL.

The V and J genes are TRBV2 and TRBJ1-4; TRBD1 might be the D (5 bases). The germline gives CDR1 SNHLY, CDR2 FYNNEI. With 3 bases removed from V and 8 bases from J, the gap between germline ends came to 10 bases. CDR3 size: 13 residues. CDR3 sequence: CASSDLQGEKLFF. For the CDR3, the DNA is TGTGCCAGCAGTGATCTGCAGGGAGAAAAACTGTTTTTT. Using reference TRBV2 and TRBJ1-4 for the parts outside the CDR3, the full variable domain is EPEVTQTPSHQVTQMGQEVILRCVPISNHLYFYWYRQILGQKVEFLVSFYNNEISEKSEIFDDQFSVERPDGSNFTLKIRSTKLEDSAMYFCASSDLQGEKLFFGSGTQLSVL.

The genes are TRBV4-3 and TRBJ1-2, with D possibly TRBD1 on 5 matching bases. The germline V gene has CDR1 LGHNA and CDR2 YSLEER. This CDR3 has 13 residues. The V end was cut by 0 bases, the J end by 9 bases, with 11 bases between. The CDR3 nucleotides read TGCGCCAGCAGCCAAGATTTGCAGGGAAGCTACACCTTC. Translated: CASSQDLQGSYTF.

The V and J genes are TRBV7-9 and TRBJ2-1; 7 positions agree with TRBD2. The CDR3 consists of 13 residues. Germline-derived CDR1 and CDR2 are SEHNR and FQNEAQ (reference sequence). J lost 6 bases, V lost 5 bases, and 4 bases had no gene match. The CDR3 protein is CASSPGGSNEQFF. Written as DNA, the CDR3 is TGTGCCAGCAGCCCCGGGGGGTCCAATGAGCAGTTCTTC.

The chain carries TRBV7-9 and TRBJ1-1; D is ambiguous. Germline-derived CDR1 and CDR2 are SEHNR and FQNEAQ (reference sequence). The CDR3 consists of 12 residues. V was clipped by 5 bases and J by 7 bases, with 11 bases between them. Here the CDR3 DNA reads TGTGCCAGCAGCCCCACCCGGGGTGAAGCTTTCTTT. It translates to CASSPTRGEAFF.

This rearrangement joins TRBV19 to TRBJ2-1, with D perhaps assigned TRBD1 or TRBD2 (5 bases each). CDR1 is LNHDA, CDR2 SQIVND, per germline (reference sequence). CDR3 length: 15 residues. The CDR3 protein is CASRTGGDTYNEQFF. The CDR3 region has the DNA TGTGCTAGCCGGACTGGGGGAGACACCTACAATGAGCAGTTCTTC.

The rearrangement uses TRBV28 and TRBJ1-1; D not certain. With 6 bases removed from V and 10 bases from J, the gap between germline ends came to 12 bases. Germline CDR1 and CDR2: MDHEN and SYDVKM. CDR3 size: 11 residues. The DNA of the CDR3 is TGTGCCAGCAGGGGTAGGGAACGAGCTTTCTTT. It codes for CASRGRERAFF.

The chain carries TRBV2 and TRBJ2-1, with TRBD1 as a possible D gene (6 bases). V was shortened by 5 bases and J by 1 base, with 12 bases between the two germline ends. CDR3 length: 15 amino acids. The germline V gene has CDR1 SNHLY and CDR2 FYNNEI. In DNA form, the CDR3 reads TGTGCCAGCAGTACCGGACAGATTTCCTACAATGAGCAGTTCTTC. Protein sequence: CASSTGQISYNEQFF. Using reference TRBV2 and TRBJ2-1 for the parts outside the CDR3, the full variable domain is EPEVTQTPSHQVTQMGQEVILRCVPISNHLYFYWYRQILGQKVEFLVSFYNNEISEKSEIFDDQFSVERPDGSNFTLKIRSTKLEDSAMYFCASSTGQISYNEQFFGPGTRLTVL.

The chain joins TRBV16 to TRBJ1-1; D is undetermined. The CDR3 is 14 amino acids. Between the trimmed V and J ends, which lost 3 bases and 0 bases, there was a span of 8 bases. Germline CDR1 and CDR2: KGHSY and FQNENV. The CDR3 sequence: CASSHSVVNTEAFF. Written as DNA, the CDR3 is TGTGCCAGCAGCCACTCAGTGGTGAACACTGAAGCTTTCTTT.

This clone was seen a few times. The CDR3 DNA is TGCGCCAGCAGCTTGAAGGGGGAACCTGGAAACACCATATATTTT. This encodes CASSLKGEPGNTIYF. The V and J genes are TRBV5-1 and TRBJ1-3; a possible D gene is TRBD1 (6 bases). Germline V gene lookup returns CDR1 SGHRS and CDR2 YFSETQ. CDR3 length equals 15 residues. Trimming took 1 base from V and 2 from J, leaving 10 bases between them.

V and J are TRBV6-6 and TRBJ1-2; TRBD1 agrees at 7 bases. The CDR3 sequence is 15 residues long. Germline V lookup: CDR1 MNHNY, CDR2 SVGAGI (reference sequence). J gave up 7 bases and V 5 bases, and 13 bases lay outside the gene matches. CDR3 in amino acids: CASSSPGTAPGGYTF. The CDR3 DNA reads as TGTGCCAGCAGTAGTCCCGGGACAGCGCCGGGTGGCTACACCTTC.